This TCR beta chain was found in a study of memory CD4+ T cells and cytomegalovirus serostatus. Study-wide results and limits: About 40% of the roughly 160 known CMV-associated TCRbeta sequences appeared in CD4+ memory.

This clone was seen once. Its target is not known. A junction end diverges from the germline sequence, so it may reflect a read error. Germline V gives CDR1 MNHNS, CDR2 SASEGT. CDR3 length: 13 amino acids. The sort gate was single viable CD3+CD4+CD8-CD45RO+ cells for memory CD4+ T cells. Sequenced by immunoSEQ multiplex PCR; TCRdb stores in-frame clones only, minus some. The sample carries about 59,000 clones, around 80% recorded once. The sample taken for sequencing was memory CD4+ T cells from blood. This TCR came from an adult in good health and CMV-seronegative. V and J are TRBV6-1 and TRBJ1-4; 9 bases fit TRBD1. The CDR3 region is CAISWDRDEKLFF. For the CDR3, the DNA is TGTGCCATCAGTTGGGACAGGGATGAAAAACTGTTTTTT.